This is a list of T cell receptor beta chains from one sample in a study of OX40 agonist ivuxolimab in advanced cancers. Some clones are missing from TCRdb's copy, which holds only in-frame ones; the method was immunoSEQ multiplex PCR. The sample holds roughly 65,000 clones, around four fifths seen once. The sample was CD4+ or CD8+ T cells sorted from blood, taken in a trial of the OX40 agonist ivuxolimab. The receptors stem from an adult with an advanced solid tumor such as melanoma, head and neck, liver or kidney cancer. Both conserved end residues are part of each CDR3. A D gene is named only where the DNA matches it firmly. Clone size, where shown, is once, few, many, or a class for clones that have expanded.

abundance: .; v_gene: TRBV6-5; j_gene: TRBJ2-3; d_gene: .; CDR3nt: TGTGCCAGCCGGGTAAGCGGAACGAGCACAGATACGCAGTATTTT; CDR3aa: CASRVSGTSTDTQYF
abundance: .; v_gene: TRBV7-6; j_gene: TRBJ2-6; d_gene: .; CDR3nt: TGTGCCAGCAGCCCTACTGGGTCTGGGGCCAACGTCCTGACTTTC; CDR3aa: CASSPTGSGANVLTF
abundance: .; v_gene: TRBV7-2; j_gene: TRBJ2-5; d_gene: .; CDR3nt: TGTGCCAGCAGCTTGCCAGGGACGGACCAAGAGACCCAGTACTTC; CDR3aa: CASSLPGTDQETQYF
abundance: .; v_gene: TRBV7-3; j_gene: TRBJ2-7; d_gene: .; CDR3nt: TGTGCCAGCAGCTTAAGTGTGGGCGACGAGCAGTACTTC; CDR3aa: CASSLSVGDEQYF
abundance: few; v_gene: TRBV7-6; j_gene: TRBJ2-1; d_gene: TRBD2; CDR3nt: TGTGCCAGCAGCTTGTATGGGGGACTAGCGGGAGGCCTGTACAATGAGCAGTTCTTC; CDR3aa: CASSLYGGLAGGLYNEQFF
abundance: once; v_gene: TRBV18; j_gene: TRBJ1-5; d_gene: TRBD1; CDR3nt: TGTGCCAGCTCACTTGGGACAGGGGGCAATCAGCCCCAGCATTTT; CDR3aa: CASSLGTGGNQPQHF
abundance: few; v_gene: TRBV5-6; j_gene: TRBJ1-6; d_gene: .; CDR3nt: TGTGCCAGCAGCTTGGCTGGGGTCGGGTCACCCCTCCACTTT; CDR3aa: CASSLAGVGSPLHF
abundance: .; v_gene: TRBV10-3; j_gene: TRBJ2-7; d_gene: .; CDR3nt: TGTGCCATCAGTGAGAGGGGCGGCTCTTACGAGCAGTACTTC; CDR3aa: CAISERGGSYEQYF
abundance: few; v_gene: TRBV28; j_gene: TRBJ1-6; d_gene: .; CDR3nt: TGTGCCAGCAGTGCCCGATCCTTCTCCTATAATTCACCCCTCCACTTT; CDR3aa: CASSARSFSYNSPLHF
abundance: once; v_gene: TRBV6-4; j_gene: TRBJ2-1; d_gene: TRBD2; CDR3nt: TGTGCCAGCAGTGACTCTTGGCGGGAGGGAACCTACAATGAGCAGTTCTTC; CDR3aa: CASSDSWREGTYNEQFF
abundance: .; v_gene: TRBV6-5; j_gene: TRBJ1-2; d_gene: TRBD1; CDR3nt: TGTGCCAGCAGTCCCGGACAGGGGATCTATGGCTACACCTTC; CDR3aa: CASSPGQGIYGYTF
abundance: .; v_gene: TRBV7-9; j_gene: TRBJ2-3; d_gene: .; CDR3nt: TGTGCCAGCAGCCATTCGGGGGTAGCGGATACGCAGTATTTT; CDR3aa: CASSHSGVADTQYF
abundance: .; v_gene: TRBV5-1; j_gene: TRBJ2-3; d_gene: .; CDR3nt: TGCGCCAGTGCGGGGCCTAGCACAGATACGCAGTATTTT; CDR3aa: CASAGPSTDTQYF
abundance: .; v_gene: TRBV4-1; j_gene: TRBJ1-5; d_gene: .; CDR3nt: TGCGCCAGCAGCCAAGATCCCAGGGAGGGTCAGCCCCAGCATTTT; CDR3aa: CASSQDPREGQPQHF
abundance: .; v_gene: TRBV19; j_gene: TRBJ2-7; d_gene: TRBD1; CDR3nt: TGTGCCAGTAGACTAGGGGCAGGGGGTTCCTACGAGCAGTACTTC; CDR3aa: CASRLGAGGSYEQYF
abundance: many; v_gene: TRBV20-1; j_gene: TRBJ2-4; d_gene: .; CDR3nt: TGCAGTGCTCGCCAAGGGGACATTCAGTACTTC; CDR3aa: CSARQGDIQYF
abundance: .; v_gene: TRBV6-5; j_gene: TRBJ2-5; d_gene: .; CDR3nt: TGTGCCAGCAGTTACTCGATACCTAGGGGGACCCAGTACTTC; CDR3aa: CASSYSIPRGTQYF
abundance: few; v_gene: TRBV2; j_gene: TRBJ1-6; d_gene: .; CDR3nt: TGTGCCAGCAGCTCCGGGACCGAAAATAATTCACCCCTCCACTTT; CDR3aa: CASSSGTENNSPLHF
abundance: .; v_gene: TRBV27; j_gene: TRBJ1-2; d_gene: TRBD1; CDR3nt: TGTGCCACACGACAGGGGGCGGGCTATGGCTACACCTTC; CDR3aa: CATRQGAGYGYTF
abundance: .; v_gene: TRBV28; j_gene: TRBJ1-5; d_gene: .; CDR3nt: TGTGCCAGCAGTTTTTTAGGGTCGCGGGTATATAGCAATCAGCCCCAGCATTTT; CDR3aa: CASSFLGSRVYSNQPQHF
abundance: .; v_gene: TRBV5-6; j_gene: TRBJ2-3; d_gene: .; CDR3nt: TGTGCCAGCAGTCCTGGGACAATTCGAGATACGCAGTATTTT; CDR3aa: CASSPGTIRDTQYF
abundance: .; v_gene: TRBV2; j_gene: TRBJ1-4; d_gene: .; CDR3nt: TGTGCCATCACACAGGGTTGGAGGGAAAAACTGTTTTTT; CDR3aa: CAITQGWREKLFF
abundance: .; v_gene: TRBV18; j_gene: TRBJ2-2; d_gene: .; CDR3nt: TGTGCCAGCTCAACCATAGGGGCGGACACCGGGGAGCTGTTTTTT; CDR3aa: CASSTIGADTGELFF
abundance: few; v_gene: TRBV19; j_gene: TRBJ1-3; d_gene: .; CDR3nt: TGTGCCAGTAGTATCCCTCTCAATTCTGGAAACACCATATATTTT; CDR3aa: CASSIPLNSGNTIYF